This record covers a single TCR beta chain. Its antigen remains undetermined. No per-base quality is available; no much larger clone lies one base away. This entry comes from a study of T cell changes during pregnancy in multiple sclerosis (dated by TCRdb to 2018 to 2020). With regard to the full study: Changes in the T cell repertoire over the course of pregnancy were examined in this study in women with multiple sclerosis.

Including cysteine and phenylalanine, the CDR3 has 14 amino acids. Of the read, only the CDR3 DNA is kept; its 42 bases are in frame from base 1. For CDR1 and CDR2, the germline V gene lists MNHEY and SVGAGI. Trimming removed 5 bases from V and 4 bases from J; the gene matches leave 5 bases unexplained. Library creation used the immunoSEQ multiplex PCR assay. The clones in this table, taken by TCRdb from immuneACCESS, are in-frame only. Not every clone is retained; where verified, under half of the shortfall comes from an unresolved V gene, and the cause of the rest is unknown. Counted in this sample were about 89,000 clones; roughly 94% of them appeared once. The leading ten clones occupy around 1.7% of the sample.

In this chain, TRBV6-5 is recombined with TRBJ2-7; TRBD2 fits 10 bases in the junction. The receptor's source is a female donor in good health, enrolled as a control in a pregnancy study. The specimen was peripheral blood, collected after pregnancy. CDR3 protein: CASSLAGEGYEQYF. The DNA is as follows: TGTGCCAGCAGTCTAGCGGGAGAAGGGTACGAGCAGTACTTC.